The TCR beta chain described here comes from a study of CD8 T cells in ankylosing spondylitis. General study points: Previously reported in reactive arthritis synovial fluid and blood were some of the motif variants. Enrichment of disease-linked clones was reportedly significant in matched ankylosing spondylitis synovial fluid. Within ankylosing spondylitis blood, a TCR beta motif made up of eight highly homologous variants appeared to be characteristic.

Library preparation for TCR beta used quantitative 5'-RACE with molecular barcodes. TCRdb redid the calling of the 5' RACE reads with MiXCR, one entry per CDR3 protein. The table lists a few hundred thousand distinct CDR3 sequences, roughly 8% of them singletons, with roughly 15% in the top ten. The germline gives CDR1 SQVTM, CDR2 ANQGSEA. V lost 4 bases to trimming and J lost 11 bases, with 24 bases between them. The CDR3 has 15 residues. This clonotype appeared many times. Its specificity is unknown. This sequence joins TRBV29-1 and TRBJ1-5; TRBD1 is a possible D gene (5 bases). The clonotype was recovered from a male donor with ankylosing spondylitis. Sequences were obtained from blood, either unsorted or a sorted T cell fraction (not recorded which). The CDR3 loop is CSVGVSGGAKAAQHF. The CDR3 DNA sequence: TGCAGCGTTGGGGTTAGTGGAGGGGCGAAAGCAGCCCAGCATTTT.